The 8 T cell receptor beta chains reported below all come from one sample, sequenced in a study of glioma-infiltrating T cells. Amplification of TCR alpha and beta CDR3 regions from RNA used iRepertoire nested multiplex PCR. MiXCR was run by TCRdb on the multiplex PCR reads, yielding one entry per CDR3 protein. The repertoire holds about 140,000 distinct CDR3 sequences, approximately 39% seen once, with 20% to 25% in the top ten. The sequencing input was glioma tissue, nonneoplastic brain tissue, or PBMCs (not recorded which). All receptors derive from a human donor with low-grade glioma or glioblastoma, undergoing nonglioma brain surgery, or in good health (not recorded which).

CDR3 in DNA: TGTGCCAGCAGTTACTTGGGAGATCTTAATGAGCAGTTCTTC. Protein product: CASSYLGDLNEQFF. V and J are TRBV6-2 or TRBV6-3 and TRBJ2-1; D may be TRBD2 (5 bases). The CDR3 sequence is 14 residues long. Germline CDR1 and CDR2: MNHEY and SVGEGT. Trimming took off 1 base at V and 7 bases at J, with 11 bases between the two ends.

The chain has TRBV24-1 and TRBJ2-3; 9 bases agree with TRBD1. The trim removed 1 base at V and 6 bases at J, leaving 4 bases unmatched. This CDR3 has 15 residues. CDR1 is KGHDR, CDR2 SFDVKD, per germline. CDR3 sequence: CATSDFGQGMDTQYF. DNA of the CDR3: TGTGCCACCAGTGATTTCGGACAGGGGATGGATACGCAGTATTTT.

In DNA, the CDR3 is TGTGCCAGCAGCTTAGCGGGAGTGACAGATACGCAGTATTTT. Protein: CASSLAGVTDTQYF. J is TRBJ2-3 and V is TRBV7-6; a weak D match, TRBD2 (5 bases). The CDR3 runs 14 residues. Germline-derived CDR1 and CDR2 are SGHVS and FNYEAQ. The germline V and J ends were trimmed by 0 bases and 3 bases, with 7 bases remaining between them.

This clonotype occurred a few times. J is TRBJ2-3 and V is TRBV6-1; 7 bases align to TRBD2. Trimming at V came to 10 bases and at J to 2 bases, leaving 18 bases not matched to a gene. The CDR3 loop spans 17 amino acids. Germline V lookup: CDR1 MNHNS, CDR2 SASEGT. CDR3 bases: TGTGCCACGTCAAATTTTGGACTGGGAGGGGACACAGATACGCAGTATTTT. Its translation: CATSNFGLGGDTDTQYF.

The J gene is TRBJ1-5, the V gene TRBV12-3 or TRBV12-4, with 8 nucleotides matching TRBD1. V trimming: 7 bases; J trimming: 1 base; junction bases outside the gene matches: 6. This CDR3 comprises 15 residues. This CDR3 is CASKGQGGSNQPQHF. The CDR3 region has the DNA TGTGCCAGCAAAGGACAGGGTGGAAGCAATCAGCCCCAGCATTTT.

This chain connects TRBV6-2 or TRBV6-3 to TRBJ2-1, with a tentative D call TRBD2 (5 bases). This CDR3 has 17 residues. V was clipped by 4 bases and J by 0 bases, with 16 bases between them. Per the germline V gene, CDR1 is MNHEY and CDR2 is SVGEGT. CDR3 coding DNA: TGTGCCAGCAGTTCCGGGGTGGGATCCAGCTCCTACAATGAGCAGTTCTTC. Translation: CASSSGVGSSSYNEQFF.

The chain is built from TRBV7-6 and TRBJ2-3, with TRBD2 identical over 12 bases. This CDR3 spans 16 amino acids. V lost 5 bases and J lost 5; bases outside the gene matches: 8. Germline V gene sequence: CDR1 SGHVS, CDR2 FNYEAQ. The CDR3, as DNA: TGTGCCAGCAGCCCGGCGACTAGCGGGGGCTTAGATACGCAGTATTTT. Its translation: CASSPATSGGLDTQYF.

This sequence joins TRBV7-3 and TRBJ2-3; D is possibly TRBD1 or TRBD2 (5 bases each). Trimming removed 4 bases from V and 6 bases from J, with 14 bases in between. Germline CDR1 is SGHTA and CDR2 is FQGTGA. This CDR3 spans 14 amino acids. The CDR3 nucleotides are TGTGCCAGCAGCTCCGCTGGGGGTCTGGATACGCAGTATTTT. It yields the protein CASSSAGGLDTQYF. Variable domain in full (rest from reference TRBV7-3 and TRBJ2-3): GAGVSQTPSNKVTEKGKYVELRCDPISGHTALYWYRQSLGQGPEFLIYFQGTGAADDSGLPNDRFFAVRPEGSVSTLKIQRTERGDSAVYLCASSSAGGLDTQYFGPGTRLTVL.